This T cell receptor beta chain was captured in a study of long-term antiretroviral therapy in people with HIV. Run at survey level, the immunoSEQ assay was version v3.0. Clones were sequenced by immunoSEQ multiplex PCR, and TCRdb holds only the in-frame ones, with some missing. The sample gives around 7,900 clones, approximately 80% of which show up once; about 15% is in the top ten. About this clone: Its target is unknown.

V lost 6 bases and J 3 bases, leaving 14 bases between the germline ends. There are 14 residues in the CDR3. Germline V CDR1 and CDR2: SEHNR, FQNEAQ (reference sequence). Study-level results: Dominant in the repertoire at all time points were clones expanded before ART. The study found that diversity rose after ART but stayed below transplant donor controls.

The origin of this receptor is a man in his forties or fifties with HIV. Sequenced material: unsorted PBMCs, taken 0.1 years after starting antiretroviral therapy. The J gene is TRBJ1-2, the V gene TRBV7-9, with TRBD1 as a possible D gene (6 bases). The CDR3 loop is CASSRDTVDYGYTF. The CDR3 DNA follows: TGTGCCAGCAGTCGGGACACGGTTGACTATGGCTACACCTTC.